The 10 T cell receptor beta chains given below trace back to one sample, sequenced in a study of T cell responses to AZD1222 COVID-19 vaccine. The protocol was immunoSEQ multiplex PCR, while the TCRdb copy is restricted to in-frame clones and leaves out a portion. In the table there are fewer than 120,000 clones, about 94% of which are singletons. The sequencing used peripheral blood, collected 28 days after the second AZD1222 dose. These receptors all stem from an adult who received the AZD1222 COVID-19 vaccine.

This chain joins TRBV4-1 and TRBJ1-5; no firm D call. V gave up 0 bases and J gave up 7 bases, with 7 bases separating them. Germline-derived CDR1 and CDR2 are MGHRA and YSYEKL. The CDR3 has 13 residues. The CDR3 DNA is TGCGCCAGCAGCCAAGAAGTCGTGCAGCCCCAGCATTTT. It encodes CASSQEVVQPQHF.

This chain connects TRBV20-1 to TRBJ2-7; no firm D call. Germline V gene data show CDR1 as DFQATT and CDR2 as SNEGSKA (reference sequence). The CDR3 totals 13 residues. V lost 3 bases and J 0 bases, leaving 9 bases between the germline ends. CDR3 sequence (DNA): TGCAGTGCTAGTGCGGTCAACTCCTACGAGCAGTACTTC. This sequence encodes CSASAVNSYEQYF.

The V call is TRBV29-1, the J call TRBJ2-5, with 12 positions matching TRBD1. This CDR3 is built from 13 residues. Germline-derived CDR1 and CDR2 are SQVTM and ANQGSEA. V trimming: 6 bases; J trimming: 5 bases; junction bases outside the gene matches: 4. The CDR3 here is CSVGTGGWETQYF. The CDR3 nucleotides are TGCAGCGTGGGGACAGGGGGCTGGGAGACCCAGTACTTC.

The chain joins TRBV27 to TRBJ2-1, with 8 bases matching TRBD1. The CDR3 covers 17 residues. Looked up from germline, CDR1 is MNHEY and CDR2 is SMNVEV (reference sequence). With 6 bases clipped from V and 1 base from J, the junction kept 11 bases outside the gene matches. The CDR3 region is CASSVMGTGVSYNEQFF. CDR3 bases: TGTGCCAGCAGCGTTATGGGGACAGGCGTATCCTACAATGAGCAGTTCTTC.

This CDR3 reads CATSRTEDRGDSPLHF. CDR3 in DNA: TGTGCCACCAGCAGAACAGAGGACAGGGGAGATTCACCCCTCCACTTT. J is TRBJ1-6 and V is TRBV15; 9 bases map to TRBD1. This CDR3 region has 16 residues. V was clipped by 2 bases and J by 8 bases; unmatched bases: 7. CDR1 is LNHNV and CDR2 is YYDKDF in the germline V gene (reference sequence). The entire variable domain, with the rest obtained from reference TRBV15 and TRBJ1-6, is as follows: DAMVIQNPRYQVTQFGKPVTLSCSQTLNHNVMYWYQQKSSQAPKLLFHYYDKDFNNEADTPDNFQSRRPNTSFCFLDIRSPGLGDTAMYLCATSRTEDRGDSPLHFGNGTRLTVT.

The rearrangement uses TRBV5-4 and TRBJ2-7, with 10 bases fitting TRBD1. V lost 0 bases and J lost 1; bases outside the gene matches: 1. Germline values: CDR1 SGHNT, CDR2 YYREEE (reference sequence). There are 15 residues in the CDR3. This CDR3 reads CASSLGQGASYEQYF. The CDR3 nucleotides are TGTGCCAGCAGCTTGGGACAGGGGGCTTCCTACGAGCAGTACTTC.

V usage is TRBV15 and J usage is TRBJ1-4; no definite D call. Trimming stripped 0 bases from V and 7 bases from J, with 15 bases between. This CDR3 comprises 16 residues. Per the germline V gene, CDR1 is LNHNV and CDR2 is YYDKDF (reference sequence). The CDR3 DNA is TGTGCCACCAGCAGAGATCTCGGTCAAAGAGGTGAAAAACTGTTTTTT. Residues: CATSRDLGQRGEKLFF.

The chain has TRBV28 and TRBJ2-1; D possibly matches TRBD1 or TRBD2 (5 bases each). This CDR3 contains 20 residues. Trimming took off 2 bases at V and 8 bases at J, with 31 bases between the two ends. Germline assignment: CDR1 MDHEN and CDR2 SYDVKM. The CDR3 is CASSLDRQKFGSSRGHEQFF. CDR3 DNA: TGTGCCAGCAGTTTAGACAGACAAAAATTCGGCAGCAGCAGAGGGCATGAGCAGTTCTTC.

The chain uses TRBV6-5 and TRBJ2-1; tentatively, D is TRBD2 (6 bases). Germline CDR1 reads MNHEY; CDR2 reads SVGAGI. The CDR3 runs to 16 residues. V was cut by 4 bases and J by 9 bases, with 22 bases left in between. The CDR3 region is CASSSAGLTLKGEQFF. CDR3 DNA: TGTGCCAGCAGTTCTGCGGGACTTACATTGAAGGGTGAGCAGTTCTTC.

The CDR3, as DNA: TGTGCCAGCTCACCATCCACGGGTACTAACTATGGCTACACCTTC. Protein product: CASSPSTGTNYGYTF. The V and J genes are TRBV18 and TRBJ1-2; D remains ambiguous. Trimming shortened V by 2 bases and J by 0 bases, and 10 bases separated the two germline ends. Germline loops: CDR1 KGHSH, CDR2 LQKENI. The CDR3 has 15 amino acids.